This TCR beta chain was found in a study of T cell repertoires in cytomegalovirus infection. Study-level background: Through public TCR beta signatures, both CMV infection and matching HLA type were indicated.

Germline V lookup: CDR1 SQVTM, CDR2 ANQGSEA. Trimming left V 4 bases short and J 5 bases short, with 9 bases between. The CDR3 runs to 11 residues. A word on this clonotype: The antigen remains undetermined.

TCRdb analysed the reads with MiXCR anew, one entry per CDR3 protein. The sample lists 680,000 or so distinct CDR3 sequences, around 31% occurring once. Study-wide findings and caveats: The ex vivo response was dominated by HLA-C-restricted CMV-specific TCR beta clonotypes.

This clonotype was obtained from a human donor in good health (CMV status not recorded). Some clones in this sample may be carry-over from other donors' samples. Sequenced here: cultured PBMCs, sampled from culture after CMV antigen stimulation. The chain couples TRBV29-1 to TRBJ2-7; the D is unclear. CDR3 loop: CSVGYEHEQYF. The CDR3 DNA sequence: TGCAGCGTTGGGTATGAGCACGAGCAGTACTTC.